A single sample gave rise to the 32 T cell receptor beta chains below, sequenced in a study of T-cell memory formation after mild COVID-19. MiXCR, applied by TCRdb to the 5' RACE reads, yields one record per CDR3 protein. The sample yields tens of thousands of distinct CDR3 sequences, 9.5% to 12% seen once. The sample taken for sequencing was PBMCs or a T cell subset sorted from them (not recorded which). The receptors shown here come from a man between 18 and 35 years old who had mild COVID-19 (a few samples of this study predate the infection). Cell type and time point are not known.

In its sample, this clonotype was seen many times. The chain joins TRBV7-9 to TRBJ2-5; TRBD2 is a possible D gene (5 bases). Trimming took off 10 bases at V and 9 bases at J, with 15 bases between the two ends. Germline values: CDR1 SEHNR, CDR2 FQNEAQ (reference sequence). The CDR3 runs to 11 residues. The CDR3 sequence is CATPRGMSQYF. The CDR3 DNA reads TGTGCCACGCCAAGAGGGATGTCCCAGTACTTC.

The V call is TRBV4-1, the J call TRBJ1-3; D gene ambiguous. This CDR3 is 14 amino acids long. Germline loops: CDR1 MGHRA, CDR2 YSYEKL. V lost 1 base and J lost 1, with 5 bases in between. DNA of the CDR3: TGCGCCAGCAGCCAAGGCCCTTCTGGAAACACCATATATTTT. Protein: CASSQGPSGNTIYF.

This clonotype was seen repeatedly, ten times or more. The CDR3 spells CASSQTLRDYEKLFF. In DNA form, the CDR3 reads TGCGCCAGCAGCCAAACTTTGCGGGATTATGAAAAACTGTTTTTT. The rearrangement uses TRBV4-3 and TRBJ1-4; D remains unclear. Germline V gives CDR1 LGHNA, CDR2 YSLEER. The V end lost 2 bases, the J end lost 6 bases, and 13 bases lay between the germline ends. The CDR3 length is 15 residues.

The chain links TRBV7-2 to TRBJ2-4; 7 bases map to TRBD2. CDR1 and CDR2 from the germline V gene are SGHTA and FQGNSA. Trimming removed 4 bases from V and 5 bases from J; junction bases left unmatched: 11. The CDR3 is 16 amino acids. The CDR3 sequence: CASSSVASGWQNIQYF. CDR3 sequence (DNA): TGTGCCAGCAGCTCGGTGGCTAGCGGTTGGCAAAACATTCAGTACTTC. The full variable domain, its missing parts supplied by reference TRBV7-2 and TRBJ2-4, is GAGVSQSPSNKVTEKGKDVELRCDPISGHTALYWYRQSLGQGLEFLIYFQGNSAPDKSGLPSDRFSAERTGGSVSTLTIQRTQQEDSAVYLCASSSVASGWQNIQYFGAGTRLSVL.

This clonotype was picked up many times. The V call is TRBV29-1, the J call TRBJ2-7; 9 positions match TRBD1. This CDR3 is built from 14 residues. Unmatched junction bases numbered 7, after V lost 7 bases and J lost 0 bases. The germline V gene encodes CDR1 SQVTM and CDR2 ANQGSEA. CDR3 bases: TGCAGCGCCATAACAGGGGGCGACTCCTACGAGCAGTACGTC. It codes for CSAITGGDSYEQYV.

This clonotype has only a few counts. The chain joins TRBV20-1 to TRBJ2-2, with 9 bases that match TRBD2. The CDR3 has 14 residues. After removal of 7 bases from V and 6 bases from J, the junction contained 9 bases not matched to a gene. Per the germline V gene, CDR1 is DFQATT and CDR2 is SNEGSKA (reference sequence). CDR3 sequence reads: CSVPNQRGAGELFF. CDR3 nucleotides: TGCAGTGTCCCTAACCAGCGGGGGGCCGGGGAGCTGTTTTTT.

This clonotype has a handful of counts. The J gene is TRBJ2-3, the V gene TRBV11-2; perhaps TRBD2 as D (6 bases). Between the trimmed V and J ends, which lost 1 base and 8 bases, there was a span of 16 bases. Germline CDR1 SGHAT, CDR2 FQNNGV. This CDR3 has 15 amino acids. This CDR3 is CASSLGGAAVSTQYF. The CDR3 DNA sequence: TGTGCCAGCAGCTTAGGCGGGGCTGCGGTGAGTACGCAGTATTTT.

This clonotype appeared many times. The gene calls are TRBV4-3 and TRBJ1-5; 7 nucleotides match TRBD1. The V gene end was trimmed by 5 bases and the J gene end by 6 bases; junction bases not matched to a gene: 10. Germline-derived CDR1 and CDR2 are LGHNA and YSLEER. This CDR3 contains 15 residues. CDR3 DNA: TGCGCCAGCAGCGCTCAGACAGGGCTAGGTCAGCCCCAGCATTTT. Protein sequence: CASSAQTGLGQPQHF.

This clonotype has a handful of counts. The rearrangement links TRBV5-4 to TRBJ1-1; 7 bases are shared with TRBD1. Germline V CDR1 and CDR2: SGHNT, YYREEE (reference sequence). There are 17 residues in the CDR3. The V and J ends lost 2 bases and 3 bases, in that order; junction bases with no gene match: 13. The CDR3 sequence is CASSFATGTVSHTEAFF. DNA for the CDR3: TGTGCCAGCAGCTTCGCTACCGGGACAGTGAGCCACACTGAAGCTTTCTTT.

This clonotype was seen a handful of times. This sequence joins TRBV7-2 and TRBJ1-1, with a weak D call TRBD1 (5 bases). The CDR3 is 12 amino acids. Germline CDR1 SGHTA, CDR2 FQGNSA. V was cut by 0 bases and J by 8 bases, with 7 bases left in between. The CDR3 nucleotides are TGTGCCAGCAGCTTAGCCAGACAGGAAGCTTTCTTT. It yields the protein CASSLARQEAFF.

This clonotype was seen many times. V and J are TRBV7-9 and TRBJ2-3; D gene uncertain. Trimming took off 6 bases at V and 0 bases at J, with 7 bases between the two ends. Germline V gives CDR1 SEHNR, CDR2 FQNEAQ (reference sequence). The CDR3 is 13 amino acids. The CDR3 DNA reads as TGTGCCAGCAGGCCAGACAGCACAGATACGCAGTATTTT. Amino acid sequence: CASRPDSTDTQYF.

This clonotype appeared many times. The rearrangement links TRBV4-3 to TRBJ2-7; 7 bases are shared with TRBD1. J was trimmed by 0 bases and V by 2 bases; bases with no gene match: 1. The CDR3 spans 14 residues. The germline gives CDR1 LGHNA, CDR2 YSLEER. The CDR3 DNA reads as TGCGCCAGCAGCCAACAGGGGGTCTCCTACGAGCAGTACTTC. Residues: CASSQQGVSYEQYF.

This clonotype was counted at least ten times. The V call is TRBV7-2, the J call TRBJ1-1, with D perhaps TRBD1 (5 bases). This CDR3 is built from 12 residues. Between the trimmed V and J ends, which lost 4 bases and 2 bases, there was a span of 5 bases. Looked up from germline, CDR1 is SGHTA and CDR2 is FQGNSA. CDR3 sequence (DNA): TGTGCCAGCAGCTGGGACAACACTGAAGCTTTCTTT. Amino acids: CASSWDNTEAFF.

This clonotype has a count of ten or more. The chain carries TRBV18 and TRBJ1-2; D gene unclear. Deletions cut 3 bases from V and 2 bases from J, with 13 bases between. Germline V gene data show CDR1 as KGHSH and CDR2 as LQKENI. CDR3 size: 15 residues. The chain's CDR3 is CASSPPMMPNYGYTF. CDR3 nucleotides: TGTGCCAGCTCACCTCCGATGATGCCCAACTATGGCTACACCTTC.

In its sample, this clonotype was seen many times. This chain's CDR3 is CSVGGLALLNTDTQYF. The CDR3 DNA reads as TGCAGCGTTGGGGGGCTAGCCCTGCTGAACACAGATACGCAGTATTTT. The rearrangement joins TRBV29-1 to TRBJ2-3; D is possibly TRBD1 (6 bases). Germline-derived CDR1 and CDR2 are SQVTM and ANQGSEA. Trimming removed 4 bases from V and 2 bases from J, with 19 bases in between. This CDR3 is built from 16 residues.

There are many counts of this clonotype. This rearrangement joins TRBV11-2 to TRBJ2-2, with D maybe TRBD1 (6 bases). CDR3 length: 17 residues. Trimming took 5 bases from V and 4 from J, leaving 20 bases between them. CDR1 and CDR2 (germline): SGHAT, FQNNGV. This chain's CDR3 is CASSPTTGLRGTGELFF. As DNA, the CDR3 is TGTGCCAGCAGCCCCACGACAGGCCTCCGTGGCACCGGGGAGCTGTTTTTT.

This clonotype was observed many times. In DNA form, the CDR3 reads TGTGCCAGCAGCCGGTGGGTAGGGGGATGGAATTCACCCCTCCACTTT. This sequence encodes CASSRWVGGWNSPLHF. The chain uses TRBV28 and TRBJ1-6; possible D gene TRBD1, 6 bases. CDR3 length equals 16 residues. Germline CDR1 is MDHEN and CDR2 is SYDVKM. The V end was cut by 6 bases, the J end by 7 bases, with 19 bases between.

This clonotype appeared many times. CDR3 sequence: CASGQGGYEQYF. The CDR3 nucleotides are TGTGCCTCAGGGCAGGGAGGCTACGAGCAGTACTTC. The chain combines TRBV7-9 with TRBJ2-7, with a possible D match to TRBD2 (6 bases). Per germline, CDR1 SEHNR and CDR2 FQNEAQ (reference sequence). This CDR3 is 12 amino acids long. The V and J ends lost 11 bases and 3 bases respectively, with 14 bases between them.

This clonotype was picked up many times. J is TRBJ1-5 and V is TRBV6-2 or TRBV6-3, with a weak D call TRBD1 (6 bases). CDR1 MNHEY and CDR2 SVGEGT come from the germline V gene. Trimming cost V 6 bases and J 6 bases, with 18 bases left between them. The CDR3 length is 15 residues. In nucleotides, the CDR3 is TGTGCCAGCAGCTCCGGGACAAGGGAGGTTCAGCCCCAGCATTTT. This gives the protein CASSSGTREVQPQHF.

This clonotype was recorded many times. The chain couples TRBV4-1 to TRBJ2-3; D is uncertain. The V end was cut by 0 bases, the J end by 0 bases, with 10 bases between. In germline, CDR1 is MGHRA, CDR2 YSYEKL. The CDR3 runs 16 residues. CDR3 residues: CASSQEGIPSTDTQYF. In nucleotides, the CDR3 is TGCGCCAGCAGCCAAGAGGGGATCCCTAGCACAGATACGCAGTATTTT.

This clonotype has a count of ten or more. This rearrangement joins TRBV20-1 to TRBJ2-7; 8 bases fit TRBD1. This CDR3 has 15 residues. V shed 2 bases and J 3 bases; nucleotides not matched to a gene: 9. The germline CDR1 and CDR2 sequences are DFQATT and SNEGSKA (reference sequence). CDR3 residues: CSARIPTGVDYEQYF. The CDR3 nucleotides read TGCAGTGCTAGAATCCCGACAGGGGTAGACTACGAGCAGTACTTC.

The sample holds many counts of this clonotype. The chain links TRBV7-7 to TRBJ2-2; D may match TRBD1 or TRBD2 (5 bases each). Per germline, CDR1 SSHAT and CDR2 FNYEAQ (reference sequence). V dropped 5 bases and J dropped 5 bases, with 12 bases sitting between them. The CDR3 has 14 amino acids. The CDR3 loop is CASSPDWGTGELFF. The CDR3 DNA follows: TGTGCCAGCAGCCCCGACTGGGGGACCGGGGAGCTGTTTTTT.

This clonotype occurred many times. This rearrangement joins TRBV7-2 to TRBJ1-5; 7 bases agree with TRBD1. This CDR3 contains 13 residues. Looked up from germline, CDR1 is SGHTA and CDR2 is FQGNSA. V lost 1 base, J lost 7 bases, and 1 base stayed unmatched. This chain's CDR3 is CASSLEGQQPQHF. CDR3 coding DNA: TGTGCCAGCAGCTTAGAGGGACAGCAGCCCCAGCATTTT.

There are many counts of this clonotype. The CDR3: CASSHSASEDTQYF. CDR3 nucleotides: TGTGCCAGCAGCCATTCTGCTAGCGAAGATACGCAGTATTTT. The chain combines TRBV3-1 with TRBJ2-3; a possible D gene is TRBD2 (6 bases). Trimming removed 3 bases at V and 5 bases at J, with 12 bases between. Germline V CDR1 and CDR2: LGHDT, YNNKEL (reference sequence). The CDR3 consists of 14 residues.

Many counts were recorded for this clonotype. The V gene is TRBV7-2, the J gene TRBJ1-1; 9 nucleotides align to TRBD1. In germline, CDR1 is SGHTA, CDR2 FQGNSA. This CDR3 has 14 amino acids. The trim removed 3 bases at V and 3 bases at J, leaving 2 bases unmatched. CDR3 protein: CASSLRTGDTEAFF. CDR3 in DNA: TGTGCCAGCAGCTTGCGGACAGGGGACACTGAAGCTTTCTTT.

This clonotype has ten or more counts. The chain employs TRBV6-4 and TRBJ2-2, with 9 positions matching TRBD2. Germline assignment: CDR1 MRHNA and CDR2 SNTAGT. After removal of 4 bases from V and 3 bases from J, the junction contained 0 bases not matched to a gene. The CDR3 has 14 residues. CDR3 residues: CASSASGDTGELFF. In DNA form, the CDR3 reads TGTGCCAGCAGTGCTAGCGGGGACACCGGGGAGCTGTTTTTT.

A single count supports this clonotype. The DNA for the CDR3 is TGTGCCTGGAGTAAGTGGGAGACCCAGTACTTC. Protein product: CAWSKWETQYF. The chain uses TRBV30 and TRBJ2-5; D gene unclear. Trimming took off 2 bases at V and 5 bases at J, with 6 bases between the two ends. This CDR3 has 11 amino acids. CDR1 is GTSNPN and CDR2 is SVGIG in the germline V gene (reference sequence).

The table lists this clonotype with many counts. The chain joins TRBV6-6 to TRBJ1-5; no clear D gene. Germline V gene sequence: CDR1 MNHNY, CDR2 SVGAGI (reference sequence). This CDR3 is 14 amino acids long. V was clipped by 6 bases and J by 0 bases, with 9 bases between them. The CDR3 reads CASSPSDSNQPQHF. The CDR3, as DNA: TGTGCCAGCAGCCCCAGCGATAGCAATCAGCCCCAGCATTTT.

CDR3 sequence: CASSYYGQGYDEQYF. The DNA for the CDR3 is TGTGCCAGCAGTTACTATGGACAGGGGTACGACGAGCAGTACTTC. V gene TRBV6-2 or TRBV6-3 combines with J gene TRBJ2-7; 9 positions match TRBD1. This CDR3 is 15 amino acids long. After removal of 1 base from V and 5 bases from J, the junction contained 6 bases not matched to a gene. From germline, CDR1 is MNHEY and CDR2 SVGEGT.

The chain carries TRBV30 and TRBJ1-4, with D perhaps matching TRBD1 (5 bases). The CDR3 contains 16 residues. Germline CDR1 reads GTSNPN; CDR2 reads SVGIG (reference sequence). V gave up 2 bases and J gave up 3 bases, with 16 bases separating them. CDR3 sequence: CAWSSGRAGPNEKLFF. The CDR3 DNA sequence: TGTGCCTGGAGTTCGGGTCGGGCAGGGCCTAATGAAAAACTGTTTTTT.

The sample holds many counts of this clonotype. This chain uses TRBV12-3 or TRBV12-4 with TRBJ1-2; D possibly corresponds to TRBD1 (5 bases). The V end was cut by 4 bases, the J end by 5 bases, with 8 bases between. The CDR3 spans 12 residues. The CDR3 here is CASSSGPYGYTF. The DNA for the CDR3 is TGTGCCAGCAGTTCGGGACCTTATGGCTACACCTTC.

The sample holds many counts of this clonotype. The CDR3, as DNA: TGTGCCAGCAGCCCACGGGGGCAGGGGGACGCGGAGACCCAGTACTTC. It encodes CASSPRGQGDAETQYF. The chain is built from TRBV6-5 and TRBJ2-5; a possible D gene is TRBD1 (7 bases). The CDR3 totals 16 residues. Trimming stripped 6 bases from V and 5 bases from J, with 22 bases between. Germline values: CDR1 MNHEY, CDR2 SVGAGI.